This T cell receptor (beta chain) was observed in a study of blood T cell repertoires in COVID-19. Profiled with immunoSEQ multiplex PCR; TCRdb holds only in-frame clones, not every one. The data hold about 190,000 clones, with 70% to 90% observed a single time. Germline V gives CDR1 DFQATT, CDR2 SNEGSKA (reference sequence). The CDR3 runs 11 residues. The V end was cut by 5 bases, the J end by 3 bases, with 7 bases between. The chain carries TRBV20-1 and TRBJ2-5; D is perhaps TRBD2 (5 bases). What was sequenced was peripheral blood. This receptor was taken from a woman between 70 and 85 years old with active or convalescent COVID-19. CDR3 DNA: TGCAGTGCTGTCGGGGAAGAGACCCAGTACTTC. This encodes CSAVGEETQYF.